The entry below gives a single T cell receptor beta chain sequence along with its context. This clone was detected only a few times. The antigen it binds to is not known. Base-call qualities are not available, and no considerably larger clone is one nucleotide away. The trim is 6 bases for V and 2 bases for J, with a gap of 14 bases between the germline ends. Taken from cysteine to phenylalanine, the CDR3 has 14 residues. The kept DNA is CDR3 alone, 42 bases in frame from the first base. The germline V gene gives CDR1 as ENHRY and CDR2 as SYGVKD. This sample is drawn from a study of beta chain features in type 1 diabetes (dated by TCRdb to the late 2010s). Study-wide context: Mean age, gender distribution, total cell number and subset yield did not differ between patients and healthy donors. In the study, recently diagnosed type 1 diabetes patients and matched healthy donors were compared on the TCRB repertoires of their sorted circulating CD4+ T cell subsets. A total of about 99,000,000 sorted cells were examined across all samples, and RNA yield correlated strongly with the number of cells per subset. Whereas all 30 or so donors provided naive and central memory subsets, regulatory and stem cell-like memory subsets were isolated from just 8 patients and about 8 healthy donors. General study outcomes and caveats: Because cDNA rather than genomic DNA was sequenced, highly expressing activated cells could have been over-represented, although no difference in activation and CD3 levels was found between groups. PCR might favor shorter templates, but patient and control samples were amplified and corrected together, so any skew would affect both groups equally. Only small numbers of individuals were included in the HLA sub-analyses, which left unresolved whether HLA type had any influence on TCRB rearrangement. At VDJ recombination sites, type 1 diabetes patients had fewer insertions and more deleted nucleotides, which implies abnormalities in thymic rearrangement. Naive, central memory and regulatory TCRB repertoires appeared to be more alike among patients than among healthy donors. A moderate but significant shortening of TCRB CDR3 length was observed in type 1 diabetes patients in all four CD4+ subsets.

All of the isolated RNA was reverse transcribed with the High Capacity cDNA Reverse Transcription Kit, so expressed TCRB transcripts were sequenced. Deep immunoSEQ sequencing was applied to naive, central memory and regulatory T cell samples, giving an average of around 3.4 million total reads per sample. After sorted cells were lysed in RLT buffer, RNA was extracted with DNase-treated RNeasy Micro or Mini kits, with the choice depending on cell number. Each cell subset was processed separately to prevent cross-contamination, with patient and healthy donor samples processed together. The immunoSEQ multiplex PCR was used to amplify TCRB sequences from cDNA, generating 87-bp fragments that spanned the CDR3 region. Sequencing of the amplicons was done on the Illumina HiSeq platform. Per the authors' processing: Synthetic template baselines were used to correct PCR bias computationally, reads within Hamming distance 2 were collapsed together, and singletons that could not be merged were discarded. Reads were aligned against IMGT so that V, D and J genes, CDR3 length and insertions or deletions at six rearrangement sites could be assigned. Within each subset, clonotype counts were normalized to the number of sorted cells before true diversity and Gini coefficients were calculated with the tcR R package. The overlap coefficient, calculated on TCRB nucleotide sequences, was used to quantify repertoire sharing. The table was pulled from immuneACCESS by TCRdb, which kept in-frame rearrangements only. Such tables lose some clones; where checked, under half of the loss comes from unresolved V genes, and the rest has no known cause. V, J and clone size are taken as reported in that table, and D and trimming were inferred from the DNA itself. The sample contains about 150,000 clones, approximately 10% of them found a single time. Of the sample, under 2.5% falls within the top ten clones.

From each donor, a single peripheral blood sample of 90 to 150 mL on average was drawn into heparinised tubes. Using a panel that included CD45RO, CCR7, CD25, CD127, CD95 and CD27, naive, central memory, regulatory and stem cell-like memory CD4+ T cells were sorted on a BD FACSAria II. Purity was above 98% for every sorted population. PBMCs were separated immediately by Lymphoprep density gradient centrifugation and were stained directly, without being cultured. So that batch effects would be minimized, each experiment stained and sorted samples in pairs, pairing one healthy donor with one patient.

Sequencing used central memory CD4+ T cells from blood. The chain couples TRBV10-3 to TRBJ2-7; no confident D gene assignment can be made. The receptor comes from a man between 18 and 35 years old in good health. The sequenced DNA is TGTGCCATCAGAGAGACGGGCAGCGCCTACGAGCAGTACTTC. Its product reads: CAIRETGSAYEQYF.